Below, 25 T cell receptor beta chains from the same sample are listed, as sequenced in a study of T-cell reconstitution after alpha-beta-depleted transplantation in children. The TCRbeta library was prepared with unique molecular identifiers. A single record per CDR3 protein comes from TCRdb applying MiXCR to the PCR reads. The sample has about 290,000 distinct CDR3 sequences; roughly 7.8% are singletons. Antigen specificity for these receptors is unknown. General observations from the study: Newly produced T cells mostly accounted for T-cell counts and diversity one year post-transplant.

The sample in question was peripheral blood, obtained 360 days after TCRalphabeta/CD19-depleted stem cell transplant. The receptors were gathered from a female patient aged 2 to 10 who had a stem cell transplant for Fanconi anemia, so the T cells may come from the graft donor.

In regard to this clonotype: A junction end diverges from the germline sequence, so it may reflect a read error. V is TRBV11-2 and J is TRBJ2-5; the D gene is possibly TRBD1 (5 bases). CDR3 size: 14 residues. CDR1 is SGHAT, CDR2 FQNNGV, per germline. The CDR3 bases are TGTGCCAGCAGCCCGACTTGGGGCCCCGAGACCCAGTACTTT. Protein product: CASSPTWGPETQYF.

This clonotype was seen many times. The chain joins TRBV29-1 to TRBJ1-1; D is undetermined. Germline V lookup: CDR1 SQVTM, CDR2 ANQGSEA. The CDR3 totals 11 residues. V was shortened by 3 bases and J by 0 bases, with 2 bases between the two germline ends. In DNA form, the CDR3 reads TGCAGCGTTGACGTGAACACTGAAGCTTTCTTT. As protein: CSVDVNTEAFF. The full variable domain, completed using reference TRBV29-1 and TRBJ1-1, is SAVISQKPSRDICQRGTSLTIQCQVDSQVTMMFWYRQQPGQSLTLIATANQGSEATYESGFVIDKFPISRPNLTFSTLTVSNMSPEDSSIYLCSVDVNTEAFFGQGTRLTVV.

This clonotype was recorded a few times. The CDR3 region has the DNA TGTGCCAGCAGTCAACGCCGGGACAACACCGGGGAGCTGTTTTTT. Amino acids: CASSQRRDNTGELFF. The gene calls are TRBV7-9 and TRBJ2-2, with D tentatively TRBD1 or TRBD2 (5 bases each). Germline V gives CDR1 SEHNR, CDR2 FQNEAQ (reference sequence). CDR3 size: 15 residues. The ends were cut back, 6 bases at V and 2 bases at J, with 13 bases in the middle.

The sample holds many counts of this clonotype. This sequence joins TRBV2 and TRBJ2-1; 9 nucleotides align to TRBD1. Germline trimming cut 4 bases from V and 10 bases from J; bases unmatched to any gene: 5. The CDR3 is made up of 13 amino acids. CDR1 and CDR2 (germline): SNHLY, FYNNEI. CDR3 DNA sequence: TGTGCCAGCAGTGGACAGGGGGGACTCGAGCAGTTCTTC. This encodes CASSGQGGLEQFF.

In this sample, this clonotype turned up a few times. The chain uses TRBV4-2 and TRBJ2-2; 10 bases line up with TRBD2. Per the germline V gene, CDR1 is LGHNA and CDR2 is YNFKEQ. The junction had 11 bases not matched to a gene; V was cut back by 0 bases and J by 7 bases. The CDR3 loop spans 18 amino acids. The CDR3 loop reads CASSQDHQRGGDGGELFF. The CDR3 DNA reads TGTGCCAGCAGCCAAGATCATCAGCGGGGGGGCGATGGCGGGGAGCTGTTTTTT.

This clonotype was recorded at least ten times. This chain joins TRBV20-1 and TRBJ2-3; no clear D gene. Per the germline V gene, CDR1 is DFQATT and CDR2 is SNEGSKA (reference sequence). This CDR3 spans 14 amino acids. V dropped 3 bases and J dropped 0 bases, with 10 bases sitting between them. The CDR3, as DNA: TGCAGTGCTAGTTCCCTCTCTAGCACAGATACGCAGTATTTT. Translating gives CSASSLSSTDTQYF.

There are many counts of this clonotype. This sequence joins TRBV28 and TRBJ2-1; 15 nucleotides match TRBD2. This CDR3 has 19 residues. After removal of 7 bases from V and 0 bases from J, the junction contained 10 bases not matched to a gene. Germline V gene lookup returns CDR1 MDHEN and CDR2 SYDVKM. CDR3 nucleotides: TGTGCCAGCAAACCGGGACTAGCGGGAGGCCCTCGCTCCTACAATGAGCAGTTCTTC. Protein product: CASKPGLAGGPRSYNEQFF.

The J gene is TRBJ2-1, the V gene TRBV20-1, with TRBD2 matching over 7 bases. Germline CDR1 is DFQATT and CDR2 is SNEGSKA (reference sequence). V shed 4 bases and J 7 bases; nucleotides not matched to a gene: 10. The CDR3 covers 14 residues. This CDR3 reads CSANSRGRRNEQFF. The CDR3 DNA follows: TGCAGTGCTAACTCCCGCGGGAGAAGGAATGAGCAGTTCTTC.

This clonotype was seen many times. CDR3 protein: CASSPGLAARSSYNEQFF. The CDR3 nucleotides read TGTGCCAGCAGCCCGGGACTGGCCGCTCGGAGCTCCTACAATGAGCAGTTCTTC. The rearrangement joins TRBV12-3 or TRBV12-4 to TRBJ2-1; D is perhaps TRBD2 (6 bases). The CDR3 spans 18 residues. V was cut by 6 bases and J by 0 bases, with 21 bases left in between.

This clonotype appeared many times. The J gene is TRBJ2-1, the V gene TRBV29-1; D tentatively reads TRBD1 or TRBD2 (5 bases each). V lost 7 bases to trimming and J lost 4 bases, with 11 bases between them. The V gene's germline CDR1 is SQVTM and CDR2 ANQGSEA. The CDR3 runs 12 residues. CDR3 sequence reads: CSAGTGYNEQFF. CDR3 coding DNA: TGCAGCGCCGGGACGGGGTACAATGAGCAGTTCTTC.

The chain employs TRBV12-5 and TRBJ2-3; a possible D gene is TRBD2 (5 bases). This CDR3 is built from 13 residues. Germline lookup yields CDR1 LGHNT and CDR2 FRNRAP. Deletions cut 5 bases from V and 4 bases from J, with 10 bases between. The CDR3: CASGRLASDTQYF. In DNA, the CDR3 is TGTGCTAGTGGTCGGCTAGCTTCAGATACGCAGTATTTT.

This clonotype was seen only a few times. The chain links TRBV6-2 or TRBV6-3 to TRBJ1-1; D is perhaps TRBD1 (6 bases). The CDR3 contains 15 residues. CDR1 is MNHEY, CDR2 SVGEGT, per germline. The V end lost 2 bases, the J end lost 0 bases, and 10 bases lay between the germline ends. CDR3 residues: CASSYGTPLNTEAFF. The DNA of the CDR3 is TGTGCCAGCAGTTACGGGACACCATTGAACACTGAAGCTTTCTTT.

The gene calls are TRBV21-1 and TRBJ2-5; the table calls TRBD2, which could not be checked here. TRBV21-1 is a known pseudogene. The CDR3 has 17 residues. The CDR3 coding sequence is TGTGCCAGCAGCAATAAGGGAGAGACACTCTTCCAAGAGACCCAGTACTTC. Translation: CASSNKGETLFQETQYF.

The rearrangement joins TRBV7-2 to TRBJ1-1; D possibly corresponds to TRBD1 (5 bases). Germline values: CDR1 SGHTA, CDR2 FQGNSA. The CDR3 is 15 residues long. V was pared by 5 bases and J by 5 bases, with 18 bases between. The chain's CDR3 is CASSPTVGDMTEAFF. The CDR3, as DNA: TGTGCCAGCAGCCCAACCGTGGGGGATATGACTGAAGCTTTCTTT.

This clonotype was counted only a few times. The chain couples TRBV28 to TRBJ2-3, with 7 bases aligning to TRBD2. With V trimmed by 7 bases and J by 4 bases, 8 bases remained unmatched. This CDR3 region has 14 residues. Germline-derived CDR1 and CDR2 are MDHEN and SYDVKM. CDR3 DNA sequence: TGTGCCAGCAAATGGGGGAGGGCCTCAGATACGCAGTATTTT. It is translated as CASKWGRASDTQYF.

This clonotype came up many times. The rearrangement links TRBV10-3 to TRBJ2-1, with TRBD2 matching over 8 bases. Losses at the gene ends were 2 bases for V and 5 bases for J; bases not matched to a gene: 5. The CDR3 totals 15 residues. Germline V gives CDR1 ENHRY, CDR2 SYGVKD. Here the CDR3 DNA reads TGTGCCATCAGTGAGAGCGGGAGTCCCCACAATGAGCAGTTCTTC. Its protein product is CAISESGSPHNEQFF.

This clonotype was found many times. J is TRBJ2-1 and V is TRBV29-1; 7 bases are a match to TRBD1. CDR3 size: 15 residues. The germline gives CDR1 SQVTM, CDR2 ANQGSEA. The junction had 14 bases not matched to a gene; V was cut back by 3 bases and J by 9 bases. The CDR3 nucleotides read TGCAGCGTTGATAGGCCGAGCAGGGGGTTTGGTGAGCAGTTCTTC. This sequence encodes CSVDRPSRGFGEQFF.

The table lists this clonotype with a few counts. The chain joins TRBV5-1 to TRBJ1-2; a possible D gene is TRBD1 (6 bases). The V and J ends lost 0 bases and 7 bases respectively, with 16 bases between them. This CDR3 comprises 15 residues. The germline V gene encodes CDR1 SGHRS and CDR2 YFSETQ. Here the CDR3 reads CASSLETGYSAGYTF. The CDR3 bases are TGCGCCAGCAGCTTGGAAACAGGGTATTCGGCTGGCTACACCTTC.

The sample holds many counts of this clonotype. The chain joins TRBV5-1 to TRBJ2-3; D remains ambiguous. The CDR3 spans 14 residues. The germline V gene has CDR1 SGHRS and CDR2 YFSETQ. The V gene lost 4 bases and the J gene lost 3 bases, with 12 bases spanning the gap. CDR3 in amino acids: CASSPRPETDTQYF. CDR3 bases: TGCGCCAGCAGCCCCCGGCCTGAGACAGATACGCAGTATTTT.

This clonotype was counted only a few times. The rearrangement links TRBV14 to TRBJ2-6; no definite D call. The germline V gene encodes CDR1 SGHDN and CDR2 FVKESK. This CDR3 region has 13 residues. Trimming shortened V by 1 base and J by 5 bases, and 3 bases separated the two germline ends. DNA for the CDR3: TGTGCCAGCAGCCAAGTTTGGGCCAACGTCCTGACTTTC. Translated, it gives CASSQVWANVLTF.

This clonotype has a count of ten or more. The gene calls are TRBV29-1 and TRBJ2-2; a weak D match, TRBD2 (7 bases). The CDR3 covers 15 residues. Trimming shortened V by 6 bases and J by 4 bases, and 18 bases separated the two germline ends. The germline V gene encodes CDR1 SQVTM and CDR2 ANQGSEA. The CDR3 region has the DNA TGCAGCGTCGGGGGGCTACACCTGTCCACCGGGGAGCTGTTTTTT. Translating gives CSVGGLHLSTGELFF.

This clonotype came up many times. The chain recombines TRBV12-3 or TRBV12-4 with TRBJ2-3, with 11 nucleotides matching TRBD2. CDR3 length: 15 amino acids. Trimming took 6 bases from V and 7 from J; bases not matched to a gene: 9. Written as DNA, the CDR3 is TGTGCCAGCAGCCCCGGGGGACTAGCGGTCCATACGCAGTATTTT. Translation gives CASSPGGLAVHTQYF.

This chain links TRBV18 with TRBJ2-2, with a possible D match to TRBD2 (6 bases). With 3 bases removed from V and 3 bases from J, the gap between germline ends came to 11 bases. The CDR3 has 15 residues. Per the germline V gene, CDR1 is KGHSH and CDR2 is LQKENI. CDR3 sequence: CASSPKSGDTGELFF. CDR3 DNA: TGTGCCAGCTCACCCAAATCGGGGGACACCGGGGAGCTGTTTTTT.

This clonotype was found many times. The chain combines TRBV12-3 or TRBV12-4 with TRBJ2-4; D perhaps matches TRBD2 (6 bases). V lost 2 bases and J 5 bases, leaving 10 bases between the germline ends. This CDR3 region has 14 residues. The CDR3 here is CASSLSGRQNIQYF. The CDR3 nucleotides read TGTGCCAGCAGTTTATCAGGGAGGCAAAACATTCAGTACTTC.

This clonotype was counted only a few times. In nucleotides, the CDR3 is TGTGCCAGCAGCCAAGGAGGGGGGGCGTATACGCAGTATTTT. This sequence encodes CASSQGGGAYTQYF. The rearrangement joins TRBV3-1 to TRBJ2-3; tentative D call: TRBD2 (7 bases). The germline CDR1 and CDR2 sequences are LGHDT and YNNKEL (reference sequence). Deletions cut 1 base from V and 7 bases from J, with 12 bases between. The CDR3 totals 14 residues.